The clone carrying this TCR beta chain occurred once. Original data processing: For nucleated cells, counts were estimated from reference gene primer amplification. Sequencing was performed with immunoSEQ multiplex PCR; in TCRdb, only in-frame clones are kept and a portion is missing. V, J and clone size reflect that table, while D and trimming were determined from the DNA. The sample includes 110,000 to 150,000 clones, roughly 85% of them seen just once. These data belong to a study of blood T cell repertoires in COVID-19. Study-level information: The samples span acute and convalescent COVID-19 from the United States, Italy and Spain. From T cells, B-cell-depleted T cells, or PBMCs came the material, which was cDNA or gDNA.

Germline-derived CDR1 and CDR2 are MNHEY and SVGAGI. The CDR3 length is 14 residues. V lost 6 bases and J lost 7; bases outside the gene matches: 10. This receptor was obtained from a man between 50 and 59 years old with acute or convalescent COVID-19. Sequencing used peripheral blood. The chain has TRBV6-5 and TRBJ1-2, with 8 bases matching TRBD1. CDR3 loop: CASRNPWTGIGYTF. The DNA of the CDR3 is TGTGCCAGCAGAAACCCGTGGACAGGGATTGGCTACACCTTC.